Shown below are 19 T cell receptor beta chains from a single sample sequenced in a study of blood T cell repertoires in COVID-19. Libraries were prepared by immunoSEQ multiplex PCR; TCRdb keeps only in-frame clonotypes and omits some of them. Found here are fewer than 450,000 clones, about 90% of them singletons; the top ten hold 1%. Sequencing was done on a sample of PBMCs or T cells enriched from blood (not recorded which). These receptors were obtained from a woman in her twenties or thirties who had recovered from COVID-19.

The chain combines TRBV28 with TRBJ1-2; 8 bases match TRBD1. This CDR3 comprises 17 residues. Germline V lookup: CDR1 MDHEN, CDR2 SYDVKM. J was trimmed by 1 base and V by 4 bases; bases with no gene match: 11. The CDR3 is CASSSPGQALLNYGYTF. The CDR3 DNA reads TGTGCCAGCAGTTCCCCGGGACAGGCCCTTCTTAACTATGGCTACACCTTC.

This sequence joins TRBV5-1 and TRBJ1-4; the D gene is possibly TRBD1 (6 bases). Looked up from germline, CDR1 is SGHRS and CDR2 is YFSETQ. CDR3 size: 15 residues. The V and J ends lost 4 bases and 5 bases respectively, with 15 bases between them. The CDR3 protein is CASSVTGRRNEKLFF. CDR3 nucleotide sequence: TGCGCCAGCAGCGTGACAGGACGCCGAAATGAAAAACTGTTTTTT.

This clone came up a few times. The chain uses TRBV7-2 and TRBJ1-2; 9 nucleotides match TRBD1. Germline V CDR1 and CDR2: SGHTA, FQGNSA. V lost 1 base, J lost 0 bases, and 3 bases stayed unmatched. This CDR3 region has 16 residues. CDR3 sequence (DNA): TGTGCCAGCAGCTTAGGGGGACAGGGAGCTAACTATGGCTACACCTTC. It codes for CASSLGGQGANYGYTF.

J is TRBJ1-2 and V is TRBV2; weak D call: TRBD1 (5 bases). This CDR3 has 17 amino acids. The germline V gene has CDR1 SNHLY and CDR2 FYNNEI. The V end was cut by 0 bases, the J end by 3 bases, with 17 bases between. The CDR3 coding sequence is TGTGCCAGCAGTGAAGCCGGATGGGGGGACGGTGACTATGGCTACACCTTC. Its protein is CASSEAGWGDGDYGYTF.

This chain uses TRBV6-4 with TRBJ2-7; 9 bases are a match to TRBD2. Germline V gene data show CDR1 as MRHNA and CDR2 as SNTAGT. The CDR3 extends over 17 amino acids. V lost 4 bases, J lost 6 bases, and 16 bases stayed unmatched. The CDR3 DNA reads TGTGCCAGCAGTGCGAGCACCGGGACTAGCCTAATACTCGAGCAGTACTTC. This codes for CASSASTGTSLILEQYF.

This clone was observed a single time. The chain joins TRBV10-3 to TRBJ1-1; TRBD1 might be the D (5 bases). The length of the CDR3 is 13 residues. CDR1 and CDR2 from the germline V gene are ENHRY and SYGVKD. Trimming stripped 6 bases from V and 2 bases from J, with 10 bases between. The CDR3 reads CAISRDGNTEAFF. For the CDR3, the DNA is TGTGCCATCAGCAGGGATGGTAACACTGAAGCTTTCTTT.

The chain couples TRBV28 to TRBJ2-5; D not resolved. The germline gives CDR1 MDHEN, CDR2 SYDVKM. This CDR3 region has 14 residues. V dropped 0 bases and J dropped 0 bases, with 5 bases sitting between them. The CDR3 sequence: CASSLWADQETQYF. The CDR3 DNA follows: TGTGCCAGCAGTTTATGGGCAGACCAAGAGACCCAGTACTTC.

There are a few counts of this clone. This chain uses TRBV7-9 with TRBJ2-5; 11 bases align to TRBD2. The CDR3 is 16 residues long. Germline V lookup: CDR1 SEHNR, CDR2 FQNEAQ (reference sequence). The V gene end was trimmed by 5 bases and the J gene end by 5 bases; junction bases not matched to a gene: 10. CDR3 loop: CASSKSTSGGGETQYF. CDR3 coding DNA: TGTGCCAGCAGCAAAAGTACTAGCGGGGGTGGTGAGACCCAGTACTTC.

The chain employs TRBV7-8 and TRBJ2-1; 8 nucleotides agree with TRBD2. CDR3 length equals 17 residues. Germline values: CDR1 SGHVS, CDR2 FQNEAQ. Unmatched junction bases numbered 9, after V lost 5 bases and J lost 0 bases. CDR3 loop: CASSPGASGGSYNEQFF. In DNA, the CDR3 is TGTGCCAGCAGCCCGGGGGCCAGCGGGGGCTCCTACAATGAGCAGTTCTTC.

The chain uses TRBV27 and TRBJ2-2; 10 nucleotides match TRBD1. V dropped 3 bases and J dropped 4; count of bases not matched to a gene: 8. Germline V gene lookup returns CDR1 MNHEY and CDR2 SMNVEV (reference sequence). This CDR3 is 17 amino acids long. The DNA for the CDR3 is TGTGCCAGCAGTTTCATCGCCGGGACAGGGGTCACCGGGGAGCTGTTTTTT. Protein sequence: CASSFIAGTGVTGELFF.

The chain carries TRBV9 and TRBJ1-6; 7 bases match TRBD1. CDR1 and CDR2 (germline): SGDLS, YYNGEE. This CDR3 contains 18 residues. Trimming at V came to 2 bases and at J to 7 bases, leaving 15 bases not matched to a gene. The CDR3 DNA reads TGTGCCAGCAGCGTGAGGGTCCCTGACAGGGAGAAAAATTCACCCCTCCACTTT. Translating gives CASSVRVPDREKNSPLHF.

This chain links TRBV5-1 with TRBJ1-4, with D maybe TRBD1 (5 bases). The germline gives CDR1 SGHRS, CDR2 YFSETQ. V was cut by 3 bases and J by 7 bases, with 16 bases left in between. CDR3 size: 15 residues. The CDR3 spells CASSSPGTGGEKLFF. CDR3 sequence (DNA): TGCGCCAGCAGCTCCCCCGGGACCGGGGGTGAAAAACTGTTTTTT.

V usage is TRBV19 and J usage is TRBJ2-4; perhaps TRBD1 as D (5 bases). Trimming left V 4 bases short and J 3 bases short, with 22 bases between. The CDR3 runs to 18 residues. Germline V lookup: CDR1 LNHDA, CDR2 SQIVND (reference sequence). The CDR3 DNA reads TGTGCCAGTAGTACCCCGGATAGGGGAAAGGTAAACAAAAACATTCAGTACTTC. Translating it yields CASSTPDRGKVNKNIQYF.

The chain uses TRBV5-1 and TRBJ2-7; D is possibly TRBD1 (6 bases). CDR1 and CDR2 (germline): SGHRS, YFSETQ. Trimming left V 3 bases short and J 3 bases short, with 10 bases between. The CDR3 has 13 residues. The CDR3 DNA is TGCGCCAGCAGCTCAGGGGTGGACTACGAGCAGTACTTC. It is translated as CASSSGVDYEQYF. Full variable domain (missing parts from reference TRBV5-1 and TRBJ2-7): KAGVTQTPRYLIKTRGQQVTLSCSPISGHRSVSWYQQTPGQGLQFLFEYFSETQRNKGNFPGRFSGRQFSNSRSEMNVSTLELGDSALYLCASSSGVDYEQYFGPGTRLTVT.

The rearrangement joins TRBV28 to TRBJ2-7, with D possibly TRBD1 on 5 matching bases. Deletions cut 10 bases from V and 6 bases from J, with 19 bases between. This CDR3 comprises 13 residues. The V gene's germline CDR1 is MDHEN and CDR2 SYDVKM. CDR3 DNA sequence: TGTGCCACCTCTAAGGGGTATTTTTCCGAGCAGTACTTC. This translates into CATSKGYFSEQYF.

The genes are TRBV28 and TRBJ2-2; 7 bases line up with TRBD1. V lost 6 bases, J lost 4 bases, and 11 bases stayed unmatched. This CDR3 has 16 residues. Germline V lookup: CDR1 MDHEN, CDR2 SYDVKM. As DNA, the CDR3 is TGTGCCAGCAGGTATACAGGGGTCCCGGGCACCGGGGAGCTGTTTTTT. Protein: CASRYTGVPGTGELFF.

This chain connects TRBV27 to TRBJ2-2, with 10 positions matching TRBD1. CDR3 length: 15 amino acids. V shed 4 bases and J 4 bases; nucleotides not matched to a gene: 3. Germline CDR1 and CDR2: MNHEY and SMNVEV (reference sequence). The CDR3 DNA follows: TGTGCCAGCAGTTCGCGGACAGGGGGCACCGGGGAGCTGTTTTTT. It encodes CASSSRTGGTGELFF.

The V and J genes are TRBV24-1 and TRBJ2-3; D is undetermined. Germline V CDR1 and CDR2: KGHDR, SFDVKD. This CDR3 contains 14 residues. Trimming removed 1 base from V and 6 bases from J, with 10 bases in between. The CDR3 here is CATSDFSHFDTQYF. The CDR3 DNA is TGTGCCACCAGTGATTTCTCCCACTTTGATACGCAGTATTTT.

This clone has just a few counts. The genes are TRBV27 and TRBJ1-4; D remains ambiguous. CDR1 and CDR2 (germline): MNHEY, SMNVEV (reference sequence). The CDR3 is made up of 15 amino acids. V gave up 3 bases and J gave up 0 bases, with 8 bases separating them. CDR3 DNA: TGTGCCAGCAGTTTTAGGAGATCAACTAATGAAAAACTGTTTTTT. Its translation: CASSFRRSTNEKLFF.